The clone carrying this T cell receptor beta chain was recorded once. The sample originates from a study of blood T cell repertoires in COVID-19. Study at large: Italy, Spain and the United States were the sources of the convalescent and acute COVID-19 samples.

Clones were sequenced by immunoSEQ multiplex PCR, and TCRdb holds only the in-frame ones, with some missing. The profile shows roughly 300,000 clones, roughly 90% of them singletons. The germline V gene encodes CDR1 LGHDT and CDR2 YNNKEL (reference sequence). Trimming took off 4 bases at V and 2 bases at J, with 17 bases between the two ends. The CDR3 is made up of 17 amino acids. The receptor was isolated from a man younger than 35 with active or convalescent COVID-19. The chain combines TRBV3-1 (or the pseudogene TRBV3-2) with TRBJ2-2; weak D call: TRBD2 (6 bases). The specimen sequenced was peripheral blood. CDR3 bases: TGTGCCAGCAGCCCCGGGGGAGGTAACAGAAACACCGGGGAGCTGTTTTTT. The encoded protein is CASSPGGGNRNTGELFF.